This T cell receptor beta chain was retrieved from a study of cytomegalovirus exposure and HLA in healthy donors. Regarding the study as a whole: Researchers reported that three CMV-associated chains were confirmed in vitro as CMV antigen-specific. The authors listed around 150 TCR beta chains as cytomegalovirus-associated. Whilst most TCR sequences proved rare, a subset of public TCRs occurred across many donors. Within the 120 validation repertoires, first-cohort TCR clusters tended to co-occur, according to a later analysis.

Some clones are missing from TCRdb's copy, which holds only in-frame ones; the method was immunoSEQ multiplex PCR. The profile shows about 98,000 clones, less than 90% of them singletons. This CDR3 contains 16 residues. Between the trimmed V and J ends, which lost 1 base and 5 bases, there was a span of 17 bases. Germline V gene lookup returns CDR1 LGHNA and CDR2 YSLEER. Comments on this clone: Antigen specificity is unknown.

Input material: PBMCs. The TCR was taken from a man younger than 35 in good health and CMV-seropositive. The chain has TRBV4-3 and TRBJ2-5; weak D call: TRBD1 (6 bases). The CDR3 sequence: CASSQANAGVGETQYF. CDR3 coding DNA: TGCGCCAGCAGCCAAGCAAATGCAGGGGTCGGCGAGACCCAGTACTTC.